The 14 T cell receptor beta chains presented below share a single source sample, sequenced in a study of technical replicates of blood from four donors. Sequenced by immunoSEQ multiplex PCR; TCRdb stores in-frame clones only, minus some. The table shows more than 15,000 clones, with 82% occurring only once. The sequencing sample was made of PBMCs. Receptors originate from a human donor in good health. Some clones in this sample may be carry-over from other donors' samples.

A single count supports this clone. The V and J genes are TRBV29-1 and TRBJ2-7, with 9 positions matching TRBD2. The CDR3 has 13 residues. Per the germline V gene, CDR1 is SQVTM and CDR2 is ANQGSEA. J was trimmed by 5 bases and V by 3 bases; bases with no gene match: 5. The DNA of the CDR3 is TGCAGCGTTGAGGCTAGCGGGATAAACGAGCAGTACTTC. Translation gives CSVEASGINEQYF.

The chain is built from TRBV5-1 and TRBJ2-7, with unresolved D. Trimming took 0 bases from V and 5 from J, leaving 12 bases between them. The CDR3 totals 14 residues. The germline V gene encodes CDR1 SGHRS and CDR2 YFSETQ. The DNA of the CDR3 is TGCGCCAGCAGCTTGGATTTGAGCCAAAACGAGCAGTACTTC. Protein: CASSLDLSQNEQYF.

The V gene is TRBV5-1, the J gene TRBJ1-1; TRBD1 agrees at 9 bases. The CDR3 is made up of 14 amino acids. Germline loops: CDR1 SGHRS, CDR2 YFSETQ. Trimming removed 0 bases from V and 6 bases from J; junction bases left unmatched: 3. The CDR3 DNA sequence: TGCGCCAGCAGCTTGGGACAGGGGGTCGCTGAAGCTTTCTTT. As protein: CASSLGQGVAEAFF.

J is TRBJ2-1 and V is TRBV7-9, with TRBD1 matching 7 bases. CDR1 is SEHNR, CDR2 FQNEAQ, per germline (reference sequence). V was pared by 6 bases and J by 3 bases, with 11 bases of the junction left unmatched. The CDR3 contains 16 residues. The CDR3 coding sequence is TGTGCCAGCAGTTCAACAGGGGTCGGTTTCTACAATGAGCAGTTCTTC. It encodes CASSSTGVGFYNEQFF.

The chain has TRBV5-1 and TRBJ2-7, with 8 bases aligning to TRBD2. Germline V lookup: CDR1 SGHRS, CDR2 YFSETQ. V gave up 2 bases and J gave up 2 bases; unmatched junction bases: 3. The CDR3 is made up of 14 amino acids. The CDR3 sequence: CASSFSGNAYEQYF. The CDR3 DNA follows: TGCGCCAGCAGCTTTAGCGGGAATGCCTACGAGCAGTACTTC.

The sample holds a few counts of this clone. The chain recombines TRBV27 with TRBJ1-1; a weak D match, TRBD1 (5 bases). CDR1 and CDR2 (germline): MNHEY, SMNVEV (reference sequence). V shed 8 bases and J shed 3 bases, with 10 bases lying between them. This CDR3 is 12 amino acids long. Here the CDR3 reads CASSGGYTEAFF. The CDR3 nucleotides read TGTGCCAGCTCGGGGGGGTACACTGAAGCTTTCTTT.

V is TRBV10-3 and J is TRBJ2-2, with 7 bases aligning to TRBD1. CDR1 is ENHRY and CDR2 is SYGVKD in the germline V gene. The V and J ends lost 11 bases and 1 base, in that order; junction bases with no gene match: 7. The CDR3 consists of 14 residues. The CDR3 loop is CAVTGTENTGELFF. The CDR3 nucleotides read TGTGCCGTCACCGGGACAGAGAACACCGGGGAGCTGTTTTTT.

The chain uses TRBV6-1 and TRBJ2-1; 13 bases are shared with TRBD2. CDR3 length: 15 residues. The germline gives CDR1 MNHNS, CDR2 SASEGT. With V trimmed by 6 bases and J by 7 bases, 6 bases remained unmatched. CDR3 sequence reads: CASRATSGRENEQFF. DNA of the CDR3: TGTGCCAGCAGAGCAACTAGCGGGAGGGAGAATGAGCAGTTCTTC.

In this sample, this clone turned up once. The V call is TRBV10-3, the J call TRBJ2-2; TRBD1 matches 7 bases. V lost 2 bases and J lost 9; bases outside the gene matches: 6. Germline CDR1 ENHRY, CDR2 SYGVKD. The length of the CDR3 is 14 residues. The CDR3 sequence is CAISEARGFRELFF. The CDR3 bases are TGTGCCATCAGTGAGGCCAGGGGGTTCCGGGAGCTGTTTTTT.

V and J are TRBV19 and TRBJ2-3; TRBD1 might be the D (6 bases). V lost 8 bases, J lost 0 bases, and 18 bases lay in between. Germline assignment: CDR1 LNHDA and CDR2 SQIVND (reference sequence). The CDR3 runs to 16 residues. The CDR3 is CASQYLQGSSTDTQYF. In nucleotides, the CDR3 is TGTGCCAGTCAGTACCTACAGGGCTCTAGCACAGATACGCAGTATTTT. The entire variable domain, with the rest obtained from reference TRBV19 and TRBJ2-3, is as follows: DGGITQSPKYLFRKEGQNVTLSCEQNLNHDAMYWYRQDPGQGLRLIYYSQIVNDFQKGDIAEGYSVSREKKESFPLTVTSAQKNPTAFYLCASQYLQGSSTDTQYFGPGTRLTVL.

The chain employs TRBV19 and TRBJ2-7, with a weak D call TRBD2 (5 bases). The CDR3 sequence is 13 residues long. Germline CDR1 is LNHDA and CDR2 is SQIVND (reference sequence). V was cut by 2 bases and J by 6 bases, with 11 bases left in between. This chain's CDR3 is CASSIKFRGEQYF. CDR3 in DNA: TGTGCCAGTAGTATAAAATTTCGGGGCGAGCAGTACTTC.

The chain couples TRBV28 to TRBJ1-1, with no clear D. V was cut by 7 bases and J by 1 base, with 16 bases left in between. Germline V lookup: CDR1 MDHEN, CDR2 SYDVKM. The CDR3 is 15 amino acids. The CDR3 sequence is CASTSPSAGNTEAFF. The CDR3 DNA sequence: TGTGCCAGCACTAGTCCCTCGGCGGGGAACACTGAAGCTTTCTTT. Variable domain in full (rest from reference TRBV28 and TRBJ1-1): DVKVTQSSRYLVKRTGEKVFLECVQDMDHENMFWYRQDPGLGLRLIYFSYDVKMKEKGDIPEGYSVSREKKERFSLILESASTNQTSMYLCASTSPSAGNTEAFFGQGTRLTVV.

The chain couples TRBV5-1 to TRBJ2-7; tentatively, D is TRBD2 (7 bases). This CDR3 spans 16 amino acids. V was trimmed by 5 bases and J by 5 bases, leaving 23 bases between them. From germline, CDR1 is SGHRS and CDR2 YFSETQ. CDR3 nucleotide sequence: TGCGCCAGCAGGAAGAACCTGGGTGCGGGGGCCGACGAGCAGTACTTC. Residues: CASRKNLGAGADEQYF.

The chain uses TRBV7-2 and TRBJ2-6; D possibly corresponds to TRBD1 (5 bases). The CDR3 loop spans 15 amino acids. Per the germline V gene, CDR1 is SGHTA and CDR2 is FQGNSA. V was cut by 2 bases and J by 2 bases, with 7 bases left in between. The CDR3 sequence: CASSLTRAGANVLTF. CDR3 DNA: TGTGCCAGCAGCTTAACCAGGGCTGGGGCCAACGTCCTGACTTTC.